This T cell receptor (beta chain) was identified during a study of blood T cell repertoires in COVID-19. Between the trimmed V and J ends, which lost 0 bases and 0 bases, there was a span of 11 bases. This CDR3 comprises 17 residues. CDR1 and CDR2 from the germline V gene are LNHNV and YYDKDF (reference sequence). Here immunoSEQ multiplex PCR was the method, and the copy in TCRdb shows in-frame clones only, minus some. The data show 300,000 to 400,000 clones, 75% to 90% seen once. The chain combines TRBV15 with TRBJ2-2; D perhaps matches TRBD1 (5 bases). Sequences were obtained from peripheral blood. The sequence was obtained from a woman in her 30s with COVID-19, enrolled during active disease. The CDR3 protein is CATSRDLGRANTGELFF. CDR3 in DNA: TGTGCCACCAGCAGAGATCTCGGCAGGGCGAACACCGGGGAGCTGTTTTTT.